These 30 T cell receptor beta chains share one sample of origin, sequenced in a study of tumor and adjacent non-tumor tissue in lung cancer. A modified ARM-PCR protocol with three rounds of nested PCR amplified TCRbeta. TCRdb recomputed calls from the multiplex PCR reads with MiXCR, one row per CDR3 protein. The profile shows more than 120,000 distinct CDR3 sequences, roughly 66% of them singletons. No cell sorting was done before RNA was extracted from the tissue. The material sequenced was lung tumor tissue. Receptors were obtained from a man in his sixties with small cell lung cancer.

Comment on this clonotype: A much larger clone is a single base away; this may be a read error. This chain links TRBV20-1 with TRBJ2-1; no reliable D call. The CDR3 covers 15 residues. CDR1 and CDR2 from the germline V gene are DFQATT and SNEGSKA (reference sequence). Here the CDR3 reads CSVRETVSYRAEQFF. The CDR3 DNA sequence: TGCAGTGTTAGAGAAACAGTCTCCTACAGAGCGGAGCAGTTCTTC.

On this clonotype: As the CDR3 is not closed by the conserved phenylalanine or tryptophan, this likely results from a read error. This sequence joins TRBV20-1 and TRBJ2-2, with D uncertain. Germline V gene data show CDR1 as DFQATT and CDR2 as SNEGSKA (reference sequence). V was clipped by 0 bases and J by 1 base, with 15 bases between them. CDR3 length equals 17 residues. The CDR3 is CSARDVRLTLNTGELFL. In DNA form, the CDR3 reads TGCAGTGCTAGAGATGTACGGCTAACCTTGAACACCGGGGAGCTGTTTCTT.

The V and J genes are TRBV12-3 or TRBV12-4 and TRBJ2-5; 11 bases align to TRBD2. Trimming cost V 9 bases and J 4 bases; bases outside gene matches: 10. The CDR3 runs 15 residues. CDR3 loop: CASNRLAGSRETQYF. In DNA form, the CDR3 reads TGTGCCAGTAACCGACTAGCGGGAAGCCGAGAGACCCAGTACTTC.

Of note for this clonotype: This could be a read error, since a much larger clone is one nucleotide away. The chain links TRBV6-5 to TRBJ1-6; D gene uncertain. The length of the CDR3 is 12 residues. CDR1 and CDR2 (germline): MNHEY, SVGAGI. CDR3 DNA: TGTGCCAGCAGTTACAGGAATTCACACCTCCACTTT. It yields the protein CASSYRNSHLHF.

In the case of this clonotype: A much larger clonotype is one base distant, so this may be a read error. DNA for the CDR3: TGCTGTGCTAGAGATGCGGGACAGGGGTCTGAAAAACTGTTTTTT. Its protein is CCARDAGQGSEKLFF. The chain carries TRBV20-1 and TRBJ1-4; 10 nucleotides agree with TRBD1. This CDR3 region has 15 residues. Germline lookup yields CDR1 DFQATT and CDR2 SNEGSKA (reference sequence).

This clonotype was seen a few times. The chain combines TRBV6-6 with TRBJ1-3; 7 nucleotides line up with TRBD1. This CDR3 is 14 amino acids long. Germline CDR1 reads MNHNY; CDR2 reads SVGAGI (reference sequence). Germline trimming cut 6 bases from V and 0 bases from J; bases unmatched to any gene: 2. The CDR3 loop is CASRRDSSGNTIYF. The CDR3 coding sequence is TGTGCCAGCAGGAGGGACAGCTCTGGAAACACCATATATTTT.

V usage is TRBV5-6 and J usage is TRBJ2-2, with TRBD2 identical over 9 bases. This CDR3 comprises 17 residues. J lost 3 bases, V lost 6 bases, and 12 bases had no gene match. Germline CDR1 SGHDT, CDR2 YYEEEE. In DNA, the CDR3 is TGTGCCAGCACCGAAGCGGCTGCGGGAGGGCACACCGGGGAGCTGTTTTTT. Amino acid sequence: CASTEAAAGGHTGELFF.

The chain has TRBV11-2 and TRBJ2-7; D is unresolved. V was trimmed by 1 base and J by 2 bases, leaving 12 bases between them. Germline V gives CDR1 SGHAT, CDR2 FQNNGV. The CDR3 totals 15 residues. CDR3 sequence reads: CASSLGQDPTYEQYF. The CDR3 bases are TGTGCCAGCAGCTTAGGTCAGGATCCAACCTACGAGCAGTACTTC.

There are many counts of this clonotype. The genes are TRBV11-2 and TRBJ2-3, with 12 bases lining up with TRBD2. This CDR3 region has 16 residues. Germline V lookup: CDR1 SGHAT, CDR2 FQNNGV. J gave up 6 bases and V 5 bases, and 9 bases lay outside the gene matches. The CDR3 loop reads CASSPRASGRGDTQYF. The CDR3 coding sequence is TGTGCCAGCAGCCCCCGTGCTAGCGGGAGGGGCGATACGCAGTATTTT.

Comment on this clonotype: A single base separates this from a much larger clone, so it may be a read error. The rearrangement joins TRBV29-1 to TRBJ2-1; D possibly corresponds to TRBD1 (6 bases). The CDR3 runs 13 residues. Trimming removed 8 bases from V and 8 bases from J, with 19 bases in between. Germline CDR1 SQVTM, CDR2 ANQGSEA. The CDR3 here is CSLGDTGSHEQFF. For the CDR3, the DNA is TGCAGCCTGGGGGACACAGGGTCCCATGAGCAGTTCTTC.

Notes on this clonotype: With a much larger clone just one base away, this may be a read error. The gene calls are TRBV20-1 and TRBJ2-3; tentatively, D is TRBD1 or TRBD2 (6 bases each). Germline CDR1 reads DFQATT; CDR2 reads SNEGSKA (reference sequence). V lost 4 bases and J 8 bases, leaving 10 bases between the germline ends. This CDR3 spans 11 amino acids. This CDR3 is CSAMKGGTQYF. In DNA, the CDR3 is TGCAGTGCTATGAAGGGGGGTACGCAGTATTTT.

As for this clonotype: A much more abundant neighbour one base away suggests this may be a read error. The chain couples TRBV5-5 to TRBJ1-4, with D hard to call. The CDR3 is 15 amino acids. The V end was cut by 4 bases, the J end by 3 bases, with 13 bases between. Germline V lookup: CDR1 SGHKS, CDR2 YYEKEE (reference sequence). The CDR3 DNA is TGTGCCAGCAGCCCTCAAAGGGCGGCTAATGAAAAACTGTTTTTT. Encoded protein: CASSPQRAANEKLFF.

Remarks on this clonotype: Compared with germline, one end of the junction differs, possibly owing to a read error. DNA of the CDR3: TGCAGTGATAGAGATCGAACGGGGAGCTACGAGCAGTACTTC. It is translated as CSDRDRTGSYEQYF. The chain employs TRBV20-1 and TRBJ2-7; D may be TRBD2 (5 bases). The CDR3 loop spans 14 amino acids. The V gene's germline CDR1 is DFQATT and CDR2 SNEGSKA (reference sequence).

This chain uses TRBV12-3 or TRBV12-4 with TRBJ2-2; possible D gene TRBD2, 6 bases. V gave up 0 bases and J gave up 6 bases, with 11 bases separating them. The CDR3 loop spans 15 amino acids. The chain's CDR3 is CASSLAGGDAGELFF. In nucleotides, the CDR3 is TGTGCCAGCAGTTTAGCGGGAGGAGACGCCGGGGAGCTGTTTTTT.

Turning to this clonotype: A much larger clone sits a single nucleotide away, making a read error possible. The chain carries TRBV29-1 and TRBJ2-1; D is perhaps TRBD2 (6 bases). CDR1 is SQVTM, CDR2 ANQGSEA, per germline. The V and J ends lost 3 bases and 3 bases respectively, with 12 bases between them. CDR3 length: 14 amino acids. The CDR3 sequence: CSVDLGLNYNEQFF. The CDR3 nucleotides read TGCAGCGTTGACCTAGGACTAAACTACAATGAGCAGTTCTTC.

About this clonotype: One junction end does not reproduce the germline sequence, and a read error may be involved. The CDR3 DNA reads as TGTGTCAGCAGCTTATGGGGCGGCTGGAGGGCTTCAGAGACCCAGTACTTC. This gives the protein CVSSLWGGWRASETQYF. The chain links TRBV7-3 to TRBJ2-5, with D maybe TRBD2 (6 bases). The CDR3 covers 17 residues. Germline V gene lookup returns CDR1 SGHTA and CDR2 FQGTGA.

Regarding this clonotype: This may be a read error: a much more frequent sequence differs by one nucleotide. J is TRBJ2-1 and V is TRBV29-1; D is unclear. V gave up 6 bases and J gave up 0 bases, with 3 bases separating them. Germline assignment: CDR1 SQVTM and CDR2 ANQGSEA. This CDR3 comprises 11 residues. The CDR3 protein is CSVGSYNEQFF. In DNA, the CDR3 is TGCAGCGTGGGCTCCTACAATGAGCAGTTCTTC.

The J gene is TRBJ1-1, the V gene TRBV6-6, with D possibly being TRBD1 (5 bases). Germline CDR1 is MNHNY and CDR2 is SVGAGI (reference sequence). The V end was cut by 6 bases, the J end by 2 bases, with 10 bases between. The CDR3 is 13 amino acids. This CDR3 reads CASRGVRNTEAFF. The CDR3 nucleotides read TGTGCCAGCAGGGGGGTGCGAAACACTGAAGCTTTCTTT.

This clonotype has at least ten counts. The V gene is TRBV24-1, the J gene TRBJ2-1, with 14 bases fitting TRBD2. CDR3 length equals 14 residues. Germline lookup yields CDR1 KGHDR and CDR2 SFDVKD. The V and J ends lost 9 bases and 7 bases, in that order; junction bases with no gene match: 4. CDR3 in DNA: TGTGCCACCGGGACTAGCGGGAGTCGGAATGAGCAGTTCTTC. Translating gives CATGTSGSRNEQFF.

In its sample, this clonotype was seen once. This clone may be a read error of a much larger clone one base away. The chain recombines TRBV6-5 with TRBJ1-2, with a possible D match to TRBD1 (6 bases). The V gene's germline CDR1 is MNHEY and CDR2 SVGAGI. The length of the CDR3 is 13 residues. Here the CDR3 reads CVSSLDRNYGYTF. The CDR3 region has the DNA TGTGTCAGCAGCCTCGACAGGAACTATGGCTACACCTTC.

As regards this clonotype: At one boundary the junction diverges from the germline segment, which might be a read error. The chain uses TRBV6-1 and TRBJ2-1; TRBD2 agrees at 7 bases. Germline CDR1 and CDR2: MNHNS and SASEGT. CDR3 length: 13 amino acids. CDR3 region: CVSSSRLANEQFF. For the CDR3, the DNA is TGTGTCAGCAGTTCAAGACTAGCCAATGAGCAGTTCTTC.

The chain uses TRBV20-1 and TRBJ2-3, with TRBD2 matching over 7 bases. V was pared by 7 bases and J by 4 bases, with 11 bases of the junction left unmatched. CDR3 length: 14 residues. The germline V gene encodes CDR1 DFQATT and CDR2 SNEGSKA (reference sequence). The CDR3 DNA reads as TGCAGTGTTAGTGAGCCTAGCGGTTCAGATACGCAGTATTTT. It is translated as CSVSEPSGSDTQYF.

This clonotype came up many times. This chain uses TRBV5-1 with TRBJ2-2; 7 nucleotides align to TRBD2. Germline loops: CDR1 SGHRS, CDR2 YFSETQ. J gave up 5 bases and V 3 bases, and 1 base lay outside the gene matches. This CDR3 is built from 13 residues. CDR3 sequence reads: CASSWGGTGELFF. The CDR3 DNA is TGCGCCAGCAGCTGGGGGGGGACCGGGGAGCTGTTTTTT. Combining the CDR3 with reference TRBV5-1 and TRBJ2-2 gives the whole variable domain KAGVTQTPRYLIKTRGQQVTLSCSPISGHRSVSWYQQTPGQGLQFLFEYFSETQRNKGNFPGRFSGRQFSNSRSEMNVSTLELGDSALYLCASSWGGTGELFFGEGSRLTVL.

V gene TRBV29-1 combines with J gene TRBJ2-3, with a weak D call TRBD2 (6 bases). Germline CDR1 SQVTM, CDR2 ANQGSEA. The CDR3 has 13 residues. Trimming pared 6 bases from V and 2 bases from J, leaving 12 bases between. CDR3 nucleotide sequence: TGCAGCGTCTCGGGACTCCTCACAGATACGCAGTATTTT. Its translation: CSVSGLLTDTQYF.

This clonotype was seen repeatedly, ten times or more. The CDR3 region is CSARVMTGDSYEQYF. The CDR3 DNA reads TGCAGTGCTAGAGTCATGACAGGGGACTCCTACGAGCAGTACTTC. The rearrangement joins TRBV20-1 to TRBJ2-7, with 8 bases lining up with TRBD1. Germline CDR1 DFQATT, CDR2 SNEGSKA (reference sequence). The V segment lost 1 base and the J segment 0 bases; nucleotides outside the gene matches: 5. The CDR3 consists of 15 residues.

A word on this clonotype: The junction departs from the called germline gene at one end, perhaps through a read error. The gene calls are TRBV11-2 and TRBJ2-1; D gene unclear. Germline values: CDR1 SGHAT, CDR2 FQNNGV. This CDR3 spans 13 amino acids. The CDR3 loop is CASSFTFNNEQSF. The CDR3, as DNA: TGTGCCAGCAGCTTTACCTTTAACAATGAGCAGTCATTC.

The V gene is TRBV7-8, the J gene TRBJ1-2; D call uncertain. V was cut by 5 bases and J by 5 bases, with 21 bases left in between. Germline V lookup: CDR1 SGHVS, CDR2 FQNEAQ. CDR3 length: 16 amino acids. The DNA of the CDR3 is TGTGCCAGCAGCCCCTATAGCAGGACGTATATTTATGGCTACACCTTC. It codes for CASSPYSRTYIYGYTF.

The genes are TRBV12-3 or TRBV12-4 and TRBJ2-1; a weak D match, TRBD2 (6 bases). The CDR3 runs 15 residues. Trimming shortened V by 6 bases and J by 4 bases, and 16 bases separated the two germline ends. The CDR3 sequence is CASRKSGGTYNEQFF. The CDR3 DNA is TGTGCCAGCAGAAAAAGTGGGGGGACTTACAATGAGCAGTTCTTC.

The rearrangement links TRBV12-3 or TRBV12-4 to TRBJ2-6; unclear D gene. V was pared by 5 bases and J by 0 bases, with 8 bases between. This CDR3 has 15 amino acids. CDR3 in amino acids: CASSRRSSGANVLTF. In DNA form, the CDR3 reads TGTGCCAGCAGTCGACGGTCCTCTGGGGCCAACGTCCTGACTTTC.

The chain joins TRBV20-1 to TRBJ2-1, with 8 bases aligning to TRBD2. CDR3 length: 16 residues. Germline CDR1 DFQATT, CDR2 SNEGSKA (reference sequence). In DNA form, the CDR3 reads TGCAGCGCTCCCCCTAAAGCGGGAGACTCCTACAATGAGCAGTTCTTC. Translating gives CSAPPKAGDSYNEQFF.